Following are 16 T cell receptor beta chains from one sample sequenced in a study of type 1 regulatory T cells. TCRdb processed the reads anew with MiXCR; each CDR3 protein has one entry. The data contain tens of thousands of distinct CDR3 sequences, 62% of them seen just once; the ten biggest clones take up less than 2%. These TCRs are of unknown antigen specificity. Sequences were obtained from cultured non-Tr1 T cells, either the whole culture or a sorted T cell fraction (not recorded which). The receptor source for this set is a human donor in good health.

This CDR3 reads CASSLEDSARIIYNEQFF. CDR3 nucleotides: TGCGCCAGCAGCTTGGAGGATAGCGCCCGGATTATTTACAATGAGCAGTTCTTC. This chain uses TRBV5-1 with TRBJ2-1; D might be TRBD2 (5 bases). The CDR3 contains 18 residues. Per the germline V gene, CDR1 is SGHRS and CDR2 is YFSETQ. V was cut by 0 bases and J by 4 bases, with 20 bases left in between.

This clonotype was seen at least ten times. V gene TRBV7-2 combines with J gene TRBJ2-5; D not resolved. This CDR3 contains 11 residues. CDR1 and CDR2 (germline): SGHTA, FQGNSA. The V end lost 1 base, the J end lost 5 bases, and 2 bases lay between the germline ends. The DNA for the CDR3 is TGTGCCAGCAGCTTAGTTGAGACCCAGTACTTC. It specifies CASSLVETQYF.

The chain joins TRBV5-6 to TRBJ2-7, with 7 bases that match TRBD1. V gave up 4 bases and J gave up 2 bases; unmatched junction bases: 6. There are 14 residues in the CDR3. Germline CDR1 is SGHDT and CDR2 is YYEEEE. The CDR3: CASSRTGITYEQYF. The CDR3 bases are TGTGCCAGCAGCCGGACAGGCATTACCTACGAGCAGTACTTC.

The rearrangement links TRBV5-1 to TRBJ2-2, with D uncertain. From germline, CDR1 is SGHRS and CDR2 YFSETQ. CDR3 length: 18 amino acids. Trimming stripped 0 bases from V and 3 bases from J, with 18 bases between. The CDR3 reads CASSLATRSPKYTGELFF. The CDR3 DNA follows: TGCGCCAGCAGCTTGGCGACTCGCTCACCCAAATACACCGGGGAGCTGTTTTTT.

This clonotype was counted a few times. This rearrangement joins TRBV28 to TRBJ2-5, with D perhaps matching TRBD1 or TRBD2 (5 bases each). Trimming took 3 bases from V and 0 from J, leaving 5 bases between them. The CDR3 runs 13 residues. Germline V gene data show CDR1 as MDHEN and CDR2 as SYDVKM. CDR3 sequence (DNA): TGTGCCAGCAGTTTGGGACACCAAGAGACCCAGTACTTC. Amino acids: CASSLGHQETQYF.

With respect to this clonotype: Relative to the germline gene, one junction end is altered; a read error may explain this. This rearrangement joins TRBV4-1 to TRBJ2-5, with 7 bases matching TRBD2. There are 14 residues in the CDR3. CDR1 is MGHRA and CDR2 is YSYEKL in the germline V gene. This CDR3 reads CASSKPSGQETQHF. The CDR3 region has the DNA TGCGCCAGCAGCAAGCCTAGCGGCCAAGAGACCCAGCACTTC.

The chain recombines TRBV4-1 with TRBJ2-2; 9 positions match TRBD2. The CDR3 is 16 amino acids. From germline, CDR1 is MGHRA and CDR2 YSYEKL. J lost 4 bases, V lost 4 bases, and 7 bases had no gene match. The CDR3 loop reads CASSPLAGVGTGELFF. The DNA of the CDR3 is TGCGCCAGCAGCCCGTTAGCGGGAGTAGGCACCGGGGAGCTGTTTTTT.

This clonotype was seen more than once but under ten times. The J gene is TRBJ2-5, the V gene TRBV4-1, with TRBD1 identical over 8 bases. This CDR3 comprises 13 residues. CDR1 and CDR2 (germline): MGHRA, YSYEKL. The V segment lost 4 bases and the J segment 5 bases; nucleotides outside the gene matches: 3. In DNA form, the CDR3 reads TGCGCCAGCAGCCCTAGGACAGGGGAGACCCAGTACTTC. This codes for CASSPRTGETQYF.

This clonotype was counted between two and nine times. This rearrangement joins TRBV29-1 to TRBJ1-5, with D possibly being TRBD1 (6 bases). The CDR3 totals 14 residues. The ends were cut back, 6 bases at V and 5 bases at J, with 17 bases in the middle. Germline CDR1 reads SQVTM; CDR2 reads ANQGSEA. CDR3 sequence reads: CSVKIGTLDQPQHF. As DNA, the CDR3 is TGCAGCGTCAAGATAGGGACACTAGATCAGCCCCAGCATTTT.

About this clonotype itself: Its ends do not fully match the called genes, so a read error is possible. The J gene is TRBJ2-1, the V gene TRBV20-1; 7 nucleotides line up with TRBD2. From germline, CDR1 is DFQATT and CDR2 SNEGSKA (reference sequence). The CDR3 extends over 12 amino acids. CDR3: CSASREVDELFF. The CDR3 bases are TGCAGTGCTTCCCGGGAGGTAGACGAGCTGTTCTTC.

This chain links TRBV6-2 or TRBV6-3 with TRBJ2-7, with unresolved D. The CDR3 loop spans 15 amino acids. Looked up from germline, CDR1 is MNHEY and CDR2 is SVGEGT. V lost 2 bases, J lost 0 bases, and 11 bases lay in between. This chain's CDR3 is CASSYARTPSYEQYF. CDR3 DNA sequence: TGTGCCAGCAGTTACGCGAGGACCCCCTCCTACGAGCAGTACTTC.

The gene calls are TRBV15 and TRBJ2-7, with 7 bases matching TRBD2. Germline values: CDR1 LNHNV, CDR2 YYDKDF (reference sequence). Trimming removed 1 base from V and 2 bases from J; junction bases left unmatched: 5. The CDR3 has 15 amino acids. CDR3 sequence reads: CATSRVSSGPYEQYF. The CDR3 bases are TGTGCCACCAGCAGAGTGTCTAGCGGCCCCTACGAGCAGTACTTC.

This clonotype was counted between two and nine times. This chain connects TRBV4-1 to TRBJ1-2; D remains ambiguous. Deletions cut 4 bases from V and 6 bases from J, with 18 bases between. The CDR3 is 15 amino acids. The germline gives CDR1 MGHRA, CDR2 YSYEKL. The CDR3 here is CASSLPTRARDGYTF. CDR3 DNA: TGCGCCAGCAGCCTCCCAACACGCGCCCGGGATGGCTACACCTTC.

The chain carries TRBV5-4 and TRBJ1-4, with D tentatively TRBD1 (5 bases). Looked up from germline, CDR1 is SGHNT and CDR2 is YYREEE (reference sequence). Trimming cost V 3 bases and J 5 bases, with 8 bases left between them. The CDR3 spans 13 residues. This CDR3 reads CASSWGTNEKLFF. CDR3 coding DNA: TGTGCCAGCAGCTGGGGCACGAATGAAAAACTGTTTTTT.

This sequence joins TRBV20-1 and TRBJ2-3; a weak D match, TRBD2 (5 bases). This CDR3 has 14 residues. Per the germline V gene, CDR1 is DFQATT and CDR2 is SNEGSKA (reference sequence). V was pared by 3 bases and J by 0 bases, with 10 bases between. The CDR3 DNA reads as TGCAGTGCTAGGGAAGGCGGGAGCACAGATACGCAGTATTTT. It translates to CSAREGGSTDTQYF.

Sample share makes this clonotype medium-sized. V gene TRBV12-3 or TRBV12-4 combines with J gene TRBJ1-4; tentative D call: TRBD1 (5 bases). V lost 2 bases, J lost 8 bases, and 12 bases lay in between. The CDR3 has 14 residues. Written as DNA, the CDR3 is TGTGCCAGCAGTTTATTCAGGGTATCCGAAAAACTGTTTTTT. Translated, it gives CASSLFRVSEKLFF.